What follows is one T cell receptor (beta chain) and its context. Its antigen is not known. These data come from a study of OX40 agonist ivuxolimab in advanced cancers. Points from the study as a whole: The average count of expanded clones was higher among CD8+ T cells than among CD4+. The antigen specificity of the peripheral T cells (those that were expanded) was not determined. Among some nonresponders, normalized T-cell clonal expansion was also low.

Generated by immunoSEQ multiplex PCR, the TCRdb table keeps only in-frame clones and is missing some. This repertoire shows approximately 66,000 clones, 85% found once; its top ten account for about 0.83%. The CDR3 has 14 amino acids. From germline, CDR1 is MNHNS and CDR2 SASEGT. The junction had 6 bases not matched to a gene; V was cut back by 5 bases and J by 4 bases. The TCR comes from an adult with an advanced solid tumor such as melanoma, head and neck, liver or kidney cancer. This chain uses TRBV6-1 with TRBJ1-2; 8 bases align to TRBD1. The sample was CD4+ or CD8+ T cells sorted from blood, taken in a trial of the OX40 agonist ivuxolimab. CDR3 region: CASSPGTGGYGYTF. The CDR3 region has the DNA TGTGCCAGCAGTCCCGGGACAGGTGGCTATGGCTACACCTTC.